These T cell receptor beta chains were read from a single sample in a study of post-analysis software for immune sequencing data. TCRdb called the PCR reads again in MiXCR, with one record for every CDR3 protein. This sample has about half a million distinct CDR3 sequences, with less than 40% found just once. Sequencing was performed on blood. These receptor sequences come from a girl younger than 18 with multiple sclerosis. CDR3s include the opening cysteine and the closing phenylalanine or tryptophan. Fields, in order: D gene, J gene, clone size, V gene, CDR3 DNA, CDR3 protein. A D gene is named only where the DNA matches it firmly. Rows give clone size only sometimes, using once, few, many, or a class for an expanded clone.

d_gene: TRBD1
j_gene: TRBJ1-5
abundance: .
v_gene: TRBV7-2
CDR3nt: TGTGCCAGCAGCTTCGGAGACAGGGTTAACAATCAGCCCCGGCATTTT
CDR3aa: CASSFGDRVNNQPRHF

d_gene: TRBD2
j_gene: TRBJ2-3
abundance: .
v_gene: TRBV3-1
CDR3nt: TGTGCCTGCAGCCGAGAAGTCCTAGCGGTATTTAGCACAGATACGCAGTATTTT
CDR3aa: CACSREVLAVFSTDTQYF

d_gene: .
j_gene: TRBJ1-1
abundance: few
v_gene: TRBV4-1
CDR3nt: TGCGCCAGCAGCCAAGTTGGAGTGAACACTGAAGCTTTCTTT
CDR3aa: CASSQVGVNTEAFF

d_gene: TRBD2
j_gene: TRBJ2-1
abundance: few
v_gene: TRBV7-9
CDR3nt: TGTGCCAGCAGCTTCCTCGCGGGGGGGCCGTTGTCCTACAATGAGCAGTTCTTC
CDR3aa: CASSFLAGGPLSYNEQFF

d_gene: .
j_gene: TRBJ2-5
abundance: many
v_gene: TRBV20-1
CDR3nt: TGCAGTGCTAGCCCTTACGGGGAAGAGACCCAGTACTTC
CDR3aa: CSASPYGEETQYF

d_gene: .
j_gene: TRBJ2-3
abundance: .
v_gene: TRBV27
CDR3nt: TGTGCCAGCAGTTTCGGACCCCGCACAGATACGCAGTATTTT
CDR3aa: CASSFGPRTDTQYF

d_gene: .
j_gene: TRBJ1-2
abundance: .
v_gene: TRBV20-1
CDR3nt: TGCAGTGCCCCCGGTTGGGCATCTGAAGGCTACACCTTC
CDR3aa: CSAPGWASEGYTF

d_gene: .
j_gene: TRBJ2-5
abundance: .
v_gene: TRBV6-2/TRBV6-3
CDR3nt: TGTGCCAGCACTCAGTCGAGGACCGCTGGTGAGCAGTACTTC
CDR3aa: CASTQSRTAGEQYF

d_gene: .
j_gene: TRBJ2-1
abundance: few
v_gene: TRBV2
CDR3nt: TGTGCCAGCAGTGAGTGGGGACGGACTTACAATGAGCAGTTCTTC
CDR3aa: CASSEWGRTYNEQFF

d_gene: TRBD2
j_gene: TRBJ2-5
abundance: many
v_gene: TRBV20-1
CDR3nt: TGCAGTGCTAGAAAGCCGGGACTACCCTCTTTACCCCAGTACTTC
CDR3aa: CSARKPGLPSLPQYF

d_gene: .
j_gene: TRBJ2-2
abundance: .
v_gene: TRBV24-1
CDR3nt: TGTGCCACCAGTGTAGGGTTCCCCGGGGAGCTGTTTTTT
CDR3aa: CATSVGFPGELFF

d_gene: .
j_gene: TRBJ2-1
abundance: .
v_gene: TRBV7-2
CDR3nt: TGTGCCAGCAGCTTAGCTGGCGTCTATGAGCAGTTCTTC
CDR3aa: CASSLAGVYEQFF

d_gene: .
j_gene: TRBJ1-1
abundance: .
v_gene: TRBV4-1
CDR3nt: TGCGCCAGCAGCCAAGCTGGGCTGAACACTGAAGCTTTCTTT
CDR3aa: CASSQAGLNTEAFF

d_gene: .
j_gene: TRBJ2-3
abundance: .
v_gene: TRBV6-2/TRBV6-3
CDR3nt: TGTGCCAGCAGTTCTCTCGGACAGTACACAGATACGCAGTATTTT
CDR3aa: CASSSLGQYTDTQYF

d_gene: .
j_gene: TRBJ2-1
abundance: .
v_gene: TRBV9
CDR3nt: TGTGCCAGCAGCGTAGGTTCCGCGACTCCCCGCTACAATGAGCAGTTCTTC
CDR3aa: CASSVGSATPRYNEQFF

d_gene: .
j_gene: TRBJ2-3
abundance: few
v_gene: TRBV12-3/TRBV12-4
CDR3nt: TGTGCCAGCAGTTTAGATCCAGGCACAGATACGCAGTATTTT
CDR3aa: CASSLDPGTDTQYF

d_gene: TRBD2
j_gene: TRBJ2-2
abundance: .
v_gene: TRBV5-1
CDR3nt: TGCGCCAGCCGGGGTCATATCGTAGGGACTATTGGCGGGGAGCTGTTTTTT
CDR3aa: CASRGHIVGTIGGELFF

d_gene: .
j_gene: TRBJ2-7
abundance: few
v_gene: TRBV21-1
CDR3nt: TGTGCCAGGGACGGCGGAACCTACGAGCAGTACTTC
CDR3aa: CARDGGTYEQYF

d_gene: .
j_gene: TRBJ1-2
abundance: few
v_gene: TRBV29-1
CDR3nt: TGCAGCGTTAGACAGGAAAATGGTCTTGGCTACACCTTC
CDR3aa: CSVRQENGLGYTF

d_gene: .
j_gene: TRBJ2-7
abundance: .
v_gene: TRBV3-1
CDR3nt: TGTGCCAGCAGCACGGGCGGCTTCGAGCAGTACTTC
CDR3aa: CASSTGGFEQYF

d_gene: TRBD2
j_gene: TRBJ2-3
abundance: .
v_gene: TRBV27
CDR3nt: TGTGCCAGCAGTTTTTTGGGGGGGGTCACAGATACGCAGTATTTT
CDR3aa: CASSFLGGVTDTQYF

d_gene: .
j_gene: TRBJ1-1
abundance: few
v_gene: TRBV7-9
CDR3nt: TGTGCCAGCAGCTTTTCGTGGGACACTGAAGCTTTCTTT
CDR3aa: CASSFSWDTEAFF

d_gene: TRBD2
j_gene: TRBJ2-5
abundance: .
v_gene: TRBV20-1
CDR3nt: TGCAGTGCCCAGCACCCCGGGACTAGTAAAGAGACCCAGTACTTC
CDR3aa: CSAQHPGTSKETQYF

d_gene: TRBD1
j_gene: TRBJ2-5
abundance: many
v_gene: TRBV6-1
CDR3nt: TGTGCCAGCAGTGCCGACAGGGCCCAAGAGACCCAGTACTTC
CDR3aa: CASSADRAQETQYF

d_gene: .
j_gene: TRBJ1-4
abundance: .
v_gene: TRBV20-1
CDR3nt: TGCAGTGCTAGTCCGTCCACAACTAATGAAAAACTGTTTTTT
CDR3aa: CSASPSTTNEKLFF

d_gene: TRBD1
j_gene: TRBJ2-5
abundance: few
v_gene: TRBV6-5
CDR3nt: TGTGCCAGCAGTCCGACAGGGGGGCCAGAGACCCAGTACTTC
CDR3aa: CASSPTGGPETQYF

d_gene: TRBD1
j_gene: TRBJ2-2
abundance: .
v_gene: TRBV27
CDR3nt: TGTGCCAGCAGCGCCGGACGGGACAGGGGTTCGATAGCCGGGGAGCTGTTTTTT
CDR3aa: CASSAGRDRGSIAGELFF

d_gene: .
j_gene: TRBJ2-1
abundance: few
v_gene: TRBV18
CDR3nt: TGTGCCAGCTCACCTCTCGTACCGGGACATCCCTACAATGAGCAGTTCTTC
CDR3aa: CASSPLVPGHPYNEQFF

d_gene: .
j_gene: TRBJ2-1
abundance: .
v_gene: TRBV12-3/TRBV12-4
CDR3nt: TGTGCCAGTGAGGGAGGCCCAGGGGCGAAATACAATGAGCAGTTCTTC
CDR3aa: CASEGGPGAKYNEQFF

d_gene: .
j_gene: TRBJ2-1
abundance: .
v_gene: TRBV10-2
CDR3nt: TGCGCCAGCAGTGAGTCTAGCCGGCTAGGCTCCTACGATGAGCAGTTCTTC
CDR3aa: CASSESSRLGSYDEQFF

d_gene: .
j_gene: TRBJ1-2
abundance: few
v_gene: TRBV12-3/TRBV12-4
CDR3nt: TGTGCCAGCAGTATCGGCCAGGGACCGTTCGGCTACACCTTC
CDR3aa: CASSIGQGPFGYTF

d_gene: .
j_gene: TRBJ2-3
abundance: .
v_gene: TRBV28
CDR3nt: TGTGCCAGCAGCCCGGGACTTTATCATACGCAGTATTTT
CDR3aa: CASSPGLYHTQYF

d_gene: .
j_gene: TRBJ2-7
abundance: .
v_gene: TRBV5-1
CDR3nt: TGCGCCAGCAGCGTCCCCCCCGGCGAGCAGTACTTC
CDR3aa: CASSVPPGEQYF

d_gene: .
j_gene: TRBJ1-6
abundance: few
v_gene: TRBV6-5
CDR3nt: TGTGCCAGCAGTTACTTACAGGCTAATTCACCCCTCCACTTT
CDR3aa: CASSYLQANSPLHF

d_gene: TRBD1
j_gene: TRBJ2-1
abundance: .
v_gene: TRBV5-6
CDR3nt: TGTGCCAGCAGCTTGACCGGGACAGGGTCCTACAATGAGCAGTTCTTC
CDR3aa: CASSLTGTGSYNEQFF

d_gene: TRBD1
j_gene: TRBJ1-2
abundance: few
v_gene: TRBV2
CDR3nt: TGTGCCACCAAAGCCACAGGGGGTGGCATTGGCTACACCTTC
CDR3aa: CATKATGGGIGYTF

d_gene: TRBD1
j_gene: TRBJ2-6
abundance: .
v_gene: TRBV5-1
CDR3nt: TGCGCCAGCAGCTCCCGGACAGGGCCGGGCTCTGGGGCCAACGTCCTGACTTTC
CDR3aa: CASSSRTGPGSGANVLTF

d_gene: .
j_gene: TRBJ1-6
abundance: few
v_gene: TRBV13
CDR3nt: TGTGCCAGCAGCTTAGAGAGACTCGGGCTCGGCTATAATTCACCCCTCCACTTT
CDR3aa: CASSLERLGLGYNSPLHF

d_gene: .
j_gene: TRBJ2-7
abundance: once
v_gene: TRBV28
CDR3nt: TGTGCCAGCAGTTTTTTACCGGGGCAGCACTTC
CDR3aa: CASSFLPGQHF

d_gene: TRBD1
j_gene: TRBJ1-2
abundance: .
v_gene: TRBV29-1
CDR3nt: TGCAGCGTTGACGACCCGGGCACAGGGGAGAATGGCTACACCTTC
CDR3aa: CSVDDPGTGENGYTF

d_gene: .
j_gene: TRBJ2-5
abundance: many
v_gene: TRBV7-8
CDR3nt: TGTGCCAGCAGCTCCGCAGGACGGCCCCAAGAGACCCAGTACTTC
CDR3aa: CASSSAGRPQETQYF

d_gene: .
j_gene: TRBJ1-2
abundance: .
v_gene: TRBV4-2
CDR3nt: TGTGCCAGCAGCCAAGGCACGGGGGGGTCCTATGGCTACACCTTC
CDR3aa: CASSQGTGGSYGYTF

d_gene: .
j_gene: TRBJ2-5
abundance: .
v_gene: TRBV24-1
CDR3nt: TGTGCCACCAGTGATCATAGCGGCCAAGAGACCCAGTACTTC
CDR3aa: CATSDHSGQETQYF

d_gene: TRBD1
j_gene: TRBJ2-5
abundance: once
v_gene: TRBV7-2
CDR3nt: TGTGCCAGCAGCCTCACCTGGACAGGGGGCGCGGAGACCCAGTACTTC
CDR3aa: CASSLTWTGGAETQYF

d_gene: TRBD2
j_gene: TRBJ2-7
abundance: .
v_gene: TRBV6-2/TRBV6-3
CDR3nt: TGTGCCAGCAGTTATAGGAGCGGGGGGTCCTACGAGCAGTACTTC
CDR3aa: CASSYRSGGSYEQYF

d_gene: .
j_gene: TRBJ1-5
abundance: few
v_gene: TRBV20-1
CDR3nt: TGCAGTGCAACCGGGACACCTAGCAATCAGCCCCAGCATTTT
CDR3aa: CSATGTPSNQPQHF

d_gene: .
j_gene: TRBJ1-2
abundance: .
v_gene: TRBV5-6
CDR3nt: TGTGCCAGCAGCTCCGACAGAATATTCACCTTC
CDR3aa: CASSSDRIFTF

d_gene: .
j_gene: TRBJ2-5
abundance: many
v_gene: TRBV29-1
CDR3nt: TGCAGCGCTGAGGTCTGGGACATTGGTATGGAGACCCAGTACTTC
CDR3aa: CSAEVWDIGMETQYF

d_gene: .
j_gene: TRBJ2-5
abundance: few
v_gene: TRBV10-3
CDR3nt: TGTGCCATCAGTGCCCGCGGGCGGGGTGCACAGACCCAGTACTTC
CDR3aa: CAISARGRGAQTQYF